This T cell receptor (beta chain) comes out of a study of CD8 T cells in Susac syndrome (dated by TCRdb to between 2017 and 2020). With regard to the full study: Whether CD8+ T cell activation and differentiation in Susac syndrome was antigen driven was tested using repertoire sequencing.

Overall results and qualifications from the work: The study acknowledged that relatively few individuals were included in the TCR sequencing and HLA analysis.

Remarks on this clonotype: What antigen it recognizes has not been identified. Here the CDR3 omits its conserved ending phenylalanine or tryptophan, so a read error is the likely source.

RNA was extracted with the RNeasy kit and roughly 0.45 to 1 ug was reverse transcribed using random hexamers. TCR beta CDR3 regions were amplified with the immunoSEQ multiplex PCR assay covering 54 Vbeta and 13 Jbeta segments. PCR amplification bias was corrected using a synthetic template baseline for primer optimization and computational correction. The paper's processing steps were these. Only productive sequences were kept, with reads annotated to V, D and J genes according to IMGT and analyzed in immunoSEQ Analyzer. Clonality was computed as one minus Shannon entropy normalized by log2 of the number of productive unique sequences. Public and private clones were assessed among the 100 most prevalent clones of each patient and control. Clones were defined as Susac-specific if absent from the healthy and MS cohorts, from approximately 1,100 published viral clones and from other ImmuneACCESS disease sequences. The public reads were run again by TCRdb, first through fastp at Q25 and then through MiXCR, and only productive beta chains were kept. Entries are consolidated by CDR3 protein sequence, retaining the most common genes and DNA. The V and J calls and clone size are TCRdb's, not the authors'. The table for this sample lists 90,000 to 150,000 distinct CDR3 sequences; roughly 92% of them were counted only once. The ten most abundant clones make up roughly 0.098% of the sample.

Peripheral blood CD8+ and CD4+ T cells from healthy donors, Susac syndrome patients and multiple sclerosis patients were profiled using high-throughput TCR beta sequencing. Healthy donors were age- and sex-matched controls. Bulk CD8+ and CD4+ T cells were purified by magnetic negative isolation, whereas CD8+ TEMRA cells were enriched by FACS. Blood was drawn into EDTA tubes, processed within 24 hours, and PBMCs were isolated by density gradient centrifugation. PBMCs intended for TCR sequencing were cryopreserved in liquid nitrogen and thawed later in a water bath at 37 degrees C. Purity of sorted or isolated CD4+, CD8+ and CD8+ TEMRA cells was at least 90%. The sequenced sample was CD4+ T cells from PBMCs. This TCR came from a human donor in good health.

The DNA sequence follows: TGCGCCAGTACTAGCGGGCTAAACACCGGGGAGCTGTTTCTT. This gives the protein CASTSGLNTGELFL. Recombination connected TRBV5-1 to TRBJ2-2; 9 nucleotides in the junction match TRBD2. The CDR3 numbers 14 amino acids, ends counted. Only the CDR3 region is kept as DNA, spanning 42 bases read in frame from base 1. After removal of 8 bases from V and 2 bases from J, the junction retains 4 bases not matched to a gene. CDR1 is given as SGHRS and CDR2 as YFSETQ, both from the germline V gene.